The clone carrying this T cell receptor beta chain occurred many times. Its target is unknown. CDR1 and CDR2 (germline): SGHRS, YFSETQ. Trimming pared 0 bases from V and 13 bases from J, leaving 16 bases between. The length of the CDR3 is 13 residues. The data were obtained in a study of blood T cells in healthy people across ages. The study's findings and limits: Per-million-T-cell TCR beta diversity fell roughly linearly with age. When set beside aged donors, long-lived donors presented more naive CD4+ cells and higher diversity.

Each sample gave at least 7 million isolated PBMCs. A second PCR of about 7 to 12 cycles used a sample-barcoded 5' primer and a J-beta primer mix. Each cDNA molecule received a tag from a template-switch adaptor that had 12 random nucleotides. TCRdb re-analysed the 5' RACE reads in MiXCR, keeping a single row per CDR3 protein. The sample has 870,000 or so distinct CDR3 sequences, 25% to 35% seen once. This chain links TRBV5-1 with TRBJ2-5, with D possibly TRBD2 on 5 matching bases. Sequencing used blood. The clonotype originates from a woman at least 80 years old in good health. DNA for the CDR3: TGCGCCAGCAGCTTGGTTGTCGGTCAGGAGGTGTACTTC. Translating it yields CASSLVVGQEVYF.